This entry concerns a single T cell receptor beta chain. No antigen is known for it. The data derive from a study of OX40 agonist ivuxolimab in advanced cancers. Across the study: Ivuxolimab, which patients received intravenously every 2 weeks, was dosed at 0.01 to 10 mg/kg. At 82.7% male, the cohort had a mean age of about 60 years, ranging from roughly 20 to 90. Study-level results: CD4+ and CD8+ T cells in blood underwent clonal expansion by week 6 at 0.1 to 3.0 mg/kg. Still undetermined is the antigen specificity of the expanded peripheral T cells.

Repertoires were generated with immunoSEQ multiplex PCR, while TCRdb's copy carries only in-frame clones and drops some. The sample holds 65,000 to 85,000 clones, about 93% seen once. The ends were cut back, 0 bases at V and 7 bases at J, with 19 bases in the middle. Germline CDR1 is WSHSY and CDR2 is SAAADI. CDR3 size: 16 residues. The chain employs TRBV10-2 and TRBJ2-7, with D possibly matching TRBD1 (6 bases). The clonotype originates from an adult with an advanced solid tumor such as melanoma, head and neck, liver or kidney cancer. The sample in question was CD4+ or CD8+ T cells sorted from blood, obtained in a trial of the OX40 agonist ivuxolimab. CDR3 sequence reads: CASSESSGEGIGEQYF. As DNA, the CDR3 is TGCGCCAGCAGTGAGTCCTCAGGGGAAGGGATAGGAGAGCAGTACTTC.